These 4 T cell receptor beta chains were sequenced from one sample in a study of T cell changes during pregnancy in multiple sclerosis. Clones were read by immunoSEQ multiplex PCR, and TCRdb kept only the in-frame ones, dropping some. The repertoire holds about 94,000 clones, with 90% to 95% as singletons. The source was peripheral blood, collected after pregnancy. Every receptor here comes from a female donor with multiple sclerosis, enrolled in a pregnancy study.

The V call is TRBV18, the J call TRBJ2-7; D unclear. Germline V gives CDR1 KGHSH, CDR2 LQKENI. With 0 bases removed from V and 1 base from J, the gap between germline ends came to 7 bases. The CDR3 is 14 amino acids. This chain's CDR3 is CASSPPSPSYEQYF. As DNA, the CDR3 is TGTGCCAGCTCACCACCATCCCCGTCCTACGAGCAGTACTTC.

The chain is built from TRBV27 and TRBJ1-4, with 9 bases matching TRBD1. The V gene end was trimmed by 4 bases and the J gene end by 1 base; junction bases not matched to a gene: 10. Germline lookup yields CDR1 MNHEY and CDR2 SMNVEV (reference sequence). The CDR3 sequence is 18 residues long. CDR3 sequence reads: CASSSGGGQGLTNEKLFF. The CDR3 DNA reads TGTGCCAGCAGTTCAGGGGGGGGACAGGGTCTAACTAATGAAAAACTGTTTTTT. Full variable domain (remainder filled in from reference TRBV27 and TRBJ1-4): EAQVTQNPRYLITVTGKKLTVTCSQNMNHEYMSWYRQDPGLGLRQIYYSMNVEVTDKGDVPEGYKVSRKEKRNFPLILESPSPNQTSLYFCASSSGGGQGLTNEKLFFGSGTQLSVL.

This chain joins TRBV5-4 and TRBJ2-3; D not resolved. Germline values: CDR1 SGHNT, CDR2 YYREEE (reference sequence). Deletions cut 3 bases from V and 3 bases from J, with 11 bases between. This CDR3 has 14 residues. The CDR3 DNA sequence: TGTGCCAGCAGCTACCCCTTTAGAACAGATACGCAGTATTTT. This encodes CASSYPFRTDTQYF.

This clone has just one count. The chain links TRBV29-1 to TRBJ1-1, with D possibly being TRBD1 (5 bases). V was cut by 2 bases and J by 4 bases, with 20 bases left in between. CDR3 length: 16 amino acids. Per germline, CDR1 SQVTM and CDR2 ANQGSEA. The CDR3 region has the DNA TGCAGCGTTGAAATTCGCGAGTGGGGGGTAAGCACTGAAGCTTTCTTT. Protein sequence: CSVEIREWGVSTEAFF.